What follows describes a single T cell receptor (beta chain). The sample is drawn from a study of regulatory T cells in long-lasting Graves disease. Researchers made TCR beta libraries by using iRepertoire HTBI primers and running Arm-PCR on CDR3 regions. Each CDR3 protein gets one entry after TCRdb re-called the multiplex PCR reads with MiXCR. The sample shows approximately 560,000 distinct CDR3 sequences, about 16% of them seen only once. V shed 5 bases and J shed 5 bases, with 18 bases lying between them. Germline V CDR1 and CDR2: LNHDA, SQIVND (reference sequence). The CDR3 consists of 16 residues. Described time point: newly diagnosed GD, antithyroid drugs for less than 3 months. Extracted PBMC RNA gave rise to the TCR library. American Thyroid Association guidelines served as the basis for diagnosing Graves' disease. Peripheral blood, around 9 milliliters of it, was drawn into EDTA tubes. This sample also belongs to another study, concerning T cells in Graves' hyperthyroidism and ophthalmopathy.

The genes are TRBV19 and TRBJ2-2; tentative D call: TRBD2 (7 bases). The sequences come from peripheral blood mononuclear cells (PBMCs), collected at new diagnosis, from a patient treated with antithyroid drugs. This TCR derives from a man aged 18 to 29 with Graves disease. In DNA, the CDR3 is TGTGCCAGTAGTGCCCAACTAGCGACAGGAACCGGGGAGCTGTTTTTT. The encoded protein is CASSAQLATGTGELFF. The full variable domain, in which reference TRBV19 and TRBJ2-2 provide the parts outside the CDR3, is DGGITQSPKYLFRKEGQNVTLSCEQNLNHDAMYWYRQDPGQGLRLIYYSQIVNDFQKGDIAEGYSVSREKKESFPLTVTSAQKNPTAFYLCASSAQLATGTGELFFGEGSRLTVL.